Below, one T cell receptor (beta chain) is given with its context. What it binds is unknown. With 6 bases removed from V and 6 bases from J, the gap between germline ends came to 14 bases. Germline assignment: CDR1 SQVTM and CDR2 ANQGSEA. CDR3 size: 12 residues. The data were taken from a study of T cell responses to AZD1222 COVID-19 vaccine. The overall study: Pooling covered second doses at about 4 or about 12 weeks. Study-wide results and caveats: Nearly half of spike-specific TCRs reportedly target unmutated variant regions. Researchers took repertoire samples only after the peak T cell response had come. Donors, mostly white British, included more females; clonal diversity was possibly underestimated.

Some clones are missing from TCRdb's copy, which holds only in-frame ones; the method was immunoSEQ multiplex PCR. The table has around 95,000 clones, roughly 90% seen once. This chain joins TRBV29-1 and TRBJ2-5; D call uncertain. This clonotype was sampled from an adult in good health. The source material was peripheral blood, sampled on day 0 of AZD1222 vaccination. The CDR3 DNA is TGCAGCGTCTTGGACCTTCAAAAGACCCAGTACTTC. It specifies CSVLDLQKTQYF.